The 25 T cell receptor beta chains listed next were all sequenced from one sample in a study of cytomegalovirus exposure and HLA in healthy donors (dated by TCRdb to about 2017). Libraries came from the immunoSEQ multiplex PCR assay. For the multiplex PCR, a mixture combining 60 forward primers for TCR Vbeta segments and 13 reverse primers for TCR Jbeta segments was used. The source is immuneACCESS, and TCRdb retained only in-frame sequences with V and J called. Part of the clones is not carried over; for the studies checked, unresolved V genes explain less than half of this, and the remainder is unexplained. This sample comprises approximately 160,000 clones, over 75% of them detected only once. The top ten hold approximately 1.2% of the sample. The sequencing sample was made of PBMCs. The receptors originated from a middle-aged man in good health and CMV-seropositive.

The rearrangement joins TRBV6-5 to TRBJ1-5; D unresolved. The length of the CDR3 is 13 residues. CDR1 and CDR2 from the germline V gene are MNHEY and SVGAGI. V was shortened by 2 bases and J by 8 bases, with 10 bases between the two germline ends. CDR3 nucleotides: TGTGCCAGCAGTTACGGGCCCTCCAAGCCCCAGCATTTT. As protein: CASSYGPSKPQHF.

The rearrangement uses TRBV21-1 and TRBJ2-7; the listed D gene, TRBD1, was not tested against the DNA. TRBV21-1 is classified as a pseudogene. The CDR3 sequence is 15 residues long. The CDR3, as DNA: TGTGCCAGCAGCAAATGGAGGACAGGGGTCTACGAGCAGTACTTC. Amino acids: CASSKWRTGVYEQYF.

The chain has TRBV30 and TRBJ2-1; a possible D gene is TRBD1 (5 bases). Deletions cut 1 base from V and 0 bases from J, with 10 bases between. The germline CDR1 and CDR2 sequences are GTSNPN and SVGIG (reference sequence). The CDR3 spans 15 residues. The CDR3 DNA sequence: TGTGCCTGGAGTGGGCAGGGAAGCTCCTACAATGAGCAGTTCTTC. It specifies CAWSGQGSSYNEQFF.

This clone was detected only a few times. The chain employs TRBV6-6 and TRBJ2-1; 10 nucleotides align to TRBD1. Per the germline V gene, CDR1 is MNHNY and CDR2 is SVGAGI (reference sequence). The CDR3 spans 16 residues. V shed 4 bases and J 6 bases; nucleotides not matched to a gene: 9. The CDR3 here is CASSSRQGAGSNEQFF. In nucleotides, the CDR3 is TGTGCCAGCAGTTCCCGACAGGGGGCGGGATCCAATGAGCAGTTCTTC.

The chain uses TRBV7-9 and TRBJ2-2; tentative D call: TRBD2 (5 bases). V lost 10 bases and J 0 bases, leaving 12 bases between the germline ends. This CDR3 has 14 residues. Germline CDR1 reads SEHNR; CDR2 reads FQNEAQ (reference sequence). CDR3 amino acids: CATTRAPNTGELFF. CDR3 nucleotide sequence: TGTGCCACCACGAGGGCCCCGAACACCGGGGAGCTGTTTTTT.

This chain joins TRBV29-1 and TRBJ2-5, with D perhaps matching TRBD1 (5 bases). The ends were cut back, 2 bases at V and 5 bases at J, with 12 bases in the middle. Germline CDR1 and CDR2: SQVTM and ANQGSEA. CDR3 size: 13 residues. The CDR3 DNA is TGCAGCGTTGAATCCAGGGTGGGGGAGACCCAGTACTTC. Its translation: CSVESRVGETQYF.

This clone has a handful of counts. The chain links TRBV6-6 to TRBJ2-1; D not resolved. Germline loops: CDR1 MNHNY, CDR2 SVGAGI (reference sequence). V was trimmed by 5 bases and J by 10 bases, leaving 12 bases between them. The CDR3 is 12 amino acids. CDR3 sequence reads: CASSGPSREQFF. CDR3 nucleotides: TGTGCCAGCAGTGGCCCATCGAGGGAGCAGTTCTTC.

This rearrangement joins TRBV5-4 to TRBJ2-4; TRBD1 agrees at 7 bases. The CDR3 has 15 amino acids. The ends lost 4 bases at V and 2 bases at J; junction bases unmatched: 6. Per germline, CDR1 SGHNT and CDR2 YYREEE (reference sequence). The CDR3 loop reads CASSDRDLSKNIQYF. DNA for the CDR3: TGTGCCAGCAGCGACAGGGACCTGTCCAAAAACATTCAGTACTTC.

This chain joins TRBV5-4 and TRBJ2-5; TRBD1 agrees at 8 bases. Germline lookup yields CDR1 SGHNT and CDR2 YYREEE (reference sequence). Trimming at V came to 2 bases and at J to 3 bases, leaving 6 bases not matched to a gene. This CDR3 is built from 15 residues. CDR3 nucleotide sequence: TGTGCCAGCAGCTTAGACCAGGGGGCAGAAGAGACCCAGTACTTC. Translating gives CASSLDQGAEETQYF.

The chain recombines TRBV25-1 with TRBJ1-2; 10 bases match TRBD1. The CDR3 totals 15 residues. Per the germline V gene, CDR1 is MGHDK and CDR2 is SYGVNS. V was pared by 4 bases and J by 5 bases, with 7 bases of the junction left unmatched. Written as DNA, the CDR3 is TGTGCCAGCAGTGGGGACAGGGGAGTTTGGTATGGCTACACCTTC. It specifies CASSGDRGVWYGYTF.

The genes are TRBV5-1 and TRBJ2-5, with 7 bases identical to TRBD2. With 2 bases clipped from V and 1 base from J, the junction kept 8 bases outside the gene matches. The CDR3 extends over 16 amino acids. CDR1 and CDR2 from the germline V gene are SGHRS and YFSETQ. The CDR3 region has the DNA TGCGCCAGCAGCTTTCCGGTAGCGGGTTCCCAAGAGACCCAGTACTTC. The encoded protein is CASSFPVAGSQETQYF.

This clone has more than one count but fewer than ten. V usage is TRBV9 and J usage is TRBJ2-2, with TRBD2 matching 8 bases. Germline CDR1 and CDR2: SGDLS and YYNGEE. The CDR3 runs 17 residues. V lost 4 bases to trimming and J lost 3 bases; unmatched junction nucleotides: 11. The CDR3, as DNA: TGTGCCAGCAGCCCAGGGGTGGTAGCGGGATACACCGGGGAGCTGTTTTTT. Its translation is CASSPGVVAGYTGELFF. The full variable domain, in which reference TRBV9 and TRBJ2-2 provide the parts outside the CDR3, is DSGVTQTPKHLITATGQRVTLRCSPRSGDLSVYWYQQSLDQGLQFLIQYYNGEERAKGNILERFSAQQFPDLHSELNLSSLELGDSALYFCASSPGVVAGYTGELFFGEGSRLTVL.

This clone was counted a few times. This chain uses TRBV4-2 with TRBJ2-5; D is possibly TRBD1 (5 bases). Germline CDR1 reads LGHNA; CDR2 reads YNFKEQ. The ends were cut back, 4 bases at V and 1 base at J, with 13 bases in the middle. The CDR3 is 15 amino acids. DNA of the CDR3: TGTGCCAGCAGCCGACCAGACAGACCCCAAGAGACCCAGTACTTC. It yields the protein CASSRPDRPQETQYF.

This clone showed up just a few times. This chain links TRBV2 with TRBJ2-7, with a tentative D call TRBD1 (6 bases). The V end lost 7 bases, the J end lost 3 bases, and 7 bases lay between the germline ends. Germline assignment: CDR1 SNHLY and CDR2 FYNNEI. CDR3 length equals 11 residues. CDR3 sequence reads: CASKQGYEQYF. DNA of the CDR3: TGTGCCAGCAAACAGGGCTACGAGCAGTACTTC.

This chain joins TRBV5-5 and TRBJ2-2; TRBD1 might be the D (5 bases). Germline CDR1 is SGHKS and CDR2 is YYEKEE (reference sequence). With 0 bases removed from V and 13 bases from J, the gap between germline ends came to 10 bases. CDR3 length: 12 amino acids. Here the CDR3 DNA reads TGTGCCAGCAGCTTGGGTAGGGGCGGGCTGTTTTTT. Translated: CASSLGRGGLFF.

This clone was observed a single time. The J gene is TRBJ1-3, the V gene TRBV6-5; 9 nucleotides align to TRBD1. Germline-derived CDR1 and CDR2 are MNHEY and SVGAGI. The CDR3 contains 15 residues. V lost 4 bases and J lost 0; bases outside the gene matches: 1. Here the CDR3 reads CASSSTGGSGNTIYF. In nucleotides, the CDR3 is TGTGCCAGCAGTTCGACAGGGGGCTCTGGAAACACCATATATTTT.

The chain has TRBV7-2 and TRBJ2-5; 9 positions agree with TRBD1. J lost 5 bases, V lost 5 bases, and 12 bases had no gene match. The CDR3 runs to 16 residues. The germline V gene encodes CDR1 SGHTA and CDR2 FQGNSA. CDR3 sequence: CASSSHRGRLGETQYF. Here the CDR3 DNA reads TGTGCCAGCAGCAGTCACAGGGGGCGACTTGGTGAGACCCAGTACTTC.

V is TRBV28 and J is TRBJ2-3; no clear D gene. The CDR3 has 13 amino acids. V was trimmed by 5 bases and J by 0 bases, leaving 6 bases between them. CDR1 and CDR2 (germline): MDHEN, SYDVKM. CDR3 amino acids: CASSLTSTDTQYF. CDR3 coding DNA: TGTGCCAGCAGTCTAACTAGCACAGATACGCAGTATTTT.

Turning to this clone: Other DNA sequences in the same sample also yield this CDR3. V usage is TRBV5-6 and J usage is TRBJ1-5, with D perhaps TRBD1 (5 bases). CDR1 is SGHDT and CDR2 is YYEEEE in the germline V gene. V was pared by 2 bases and J by 5 bases, with 11 bases between. The CDR3 length is 14 residues. CDR3 region: CASSLAGGDQPQHF. CDR3 nucleotides: TGTGCCAGCAGCTTAGCGGGGGGAGATCAGCCCCAGCATTTT.

The chain joins TRBV9 to TRBJ2-1, with 7 bases fitting TRBD2. The germline gives CDR1 SGDLS, CDR2 YYNGEE. J lost 4 bases, V lost 3 bases, and 7 bases had no gene match. The CDR3 is 15 residues long. The CDR3 DNA is TGTGCCAGCAGCGCGCAGAGCGGGGAGTACAATGAGCAGTTCTTC. It is translated as CASSAQSGEYNEQFF.

V gene TRBV5-1 combines with J gene TRBJ2-7; 10 bases line up with TRBD2. With 4 bases clipped from V and 0 bases from J, the junction kept 4 bases outside the gene matches. CDR1 and CDR2 (germline): SGHRS, YFSETQ. The CDR3 runs to 15 residues. CDR3 loop: CASSLTSGASYEQYF. CDR3 nucleotide sequence: TGCGCCAGCAGCCTCACTAGCGGGGCCTCCTACGAGCAGTACTTC.

The chain uses TRBV13 and TRBJ2-7; the match to TRBD2 covers 14 bases. Germline lookup yields CDR1 PRHDT and CDR2 FYEKMQ (reference sequence). This CDR3 spans 15 amino acids. J was trimmed by 4 bases and V by 6 bases; bases with no gene match: 5. This CDR3 reads CASSQGLAGGYEQYF. The CDR3, as DNA: TGTGCCAGCAGTCAAGGACTAGCGGGAGGATACGAGCAGTACTTC.

This chain's CDR3 is CASSLDSFNEQFF. CDR3 nucleotide sequence: TGTGCCAGCAGCTTGGACAGTTTCAATGAGCAGTTCTTC. The rearrangement links TRBV11-2 to TRBJ2-1, with D possibly matching TRBD1 (6 bases). V lost 3 bases and J lost 6, with 9 bases in between. The CDR3 runs 13 residues. Germline V gene sequence: CDR1 SGHAT, CDR2 FQNNGV.

This clone occurred a few times. The chain couples TRBV15 to TRBJ1-1; 7 bases are shared with TRBD1. V shed 3 bases, J shed 4 bases, and the junction held 5 bases outside the gene matches. Germline CDR1 is LNHNV and CDR2 is YYDKDF (reference sequence). The CDR3 length is 14 residues. CDR3 in amino acids: CATSSGPGGTEAFF. CDR3 in DNA: TGTGCCACCAGCAGCGGCCCAGGGGGCACTGAAGCTTTCTTT.

The gene calls are TRBV7-3 and TRBJ2-3, with D perhaps TRBD2 (6 bases). There are 17 residues in the CDR3. CDR1 is SGHTA, CDR2 FQGTGA, per germline. Trimming stripped 1 base from V and 1 base from J, with 15 bases between. This CDR3 is CASSLRGTWEGTDTQYF. CDR3 nucleotides: TGTGCCAGCAGCTTAAGGGGCACGTGGGAGGGCACAGATACGCAGTATTTT.